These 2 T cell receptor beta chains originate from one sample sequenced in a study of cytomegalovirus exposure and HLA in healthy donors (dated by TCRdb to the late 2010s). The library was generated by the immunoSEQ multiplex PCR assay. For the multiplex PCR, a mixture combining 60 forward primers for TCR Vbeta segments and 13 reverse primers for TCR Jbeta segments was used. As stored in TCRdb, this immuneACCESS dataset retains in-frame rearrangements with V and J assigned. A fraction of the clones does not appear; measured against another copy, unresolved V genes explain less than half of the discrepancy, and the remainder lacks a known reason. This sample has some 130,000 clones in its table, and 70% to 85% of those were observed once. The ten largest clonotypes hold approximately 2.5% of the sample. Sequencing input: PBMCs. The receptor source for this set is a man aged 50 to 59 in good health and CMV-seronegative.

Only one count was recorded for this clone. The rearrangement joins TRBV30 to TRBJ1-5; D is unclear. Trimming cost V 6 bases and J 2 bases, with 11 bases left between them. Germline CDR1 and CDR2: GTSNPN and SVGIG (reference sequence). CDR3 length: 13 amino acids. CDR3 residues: CACDTTGNQPQHF. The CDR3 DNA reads TGTGCCTGCGACACGACGGGCAATCAGCCCCAGCATTTT.

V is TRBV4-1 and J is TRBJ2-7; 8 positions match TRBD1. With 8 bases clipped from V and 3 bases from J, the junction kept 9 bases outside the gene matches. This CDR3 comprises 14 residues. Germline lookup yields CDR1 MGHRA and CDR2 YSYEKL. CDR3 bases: TGCGCCAGCGCCCGACAGGGGTCTTTCTACGAGCAGTACTTC. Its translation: CASARQGSFYEQYF.